This T cell receptor (beta chain) stems from a study of identical twins. Everyone who gave samples was a healthy Caucasian. TCRdb fed the 5' RACE reads into MiXCR, producing one record per CDR3 protein. The data contain roughly 260,000 distinct CDR3 sequences, approximately 7.3% of them singletons. This CDR3 region has 15 residues. The V and J ends lost 0 bases and 3 bases respectively, with 8 bases between them. Germline V gives CDR1 KGHDR, CDR2 SFDVKD. This clonotype was seen many times. Its antigen is undetermined. Study conclusions and caveats: It was cross-sectional statistical analysis, not following the same donors, that the conclusions relied on. Out-of-frame beta chain sequences displayed weaker excess sharing between twins. For cord blood, abundant beta clonotypes had fewer insertions, unlike memory repertoires, which showed none.

These same data were also listed under a study on yellow fever vaccine responses in identical twins.

The chain carries TRBV24-1 and TRBJ2-1; a possible D gene is TRBD1 (6 bases). The specimen sequenced was CD8+ T cells sorted from blood. This sequence was found in a woman between 18 and 29 years old in good health. CDR3 residues: CATSDLLDSYNEQFF. CDR3 nucleotide sequence: TGTGCCACCAGTGATTTGCTGGACAGCTACAATGAGCAGTTCTTC.